The 19 T cell receptor beta chains reported below all come from one sample, sequenced in a study of cytomegalovirus exposure and HLA in healthy donors. Generated by immunoSEQ multiplex PCR, the TCRdb table keeps only in-frame clones and is missing some. Of more than 300,000 clones detected, about nine tenths appear once; the ten largest clones hold roughly 0.8%. Sequenced input: PBMCs. The receptors shown here come from a woman aged 18-29 years in good health and CMV-seronegative.

V gene TRBV19 combines with J gene TRBJ2-3, with 8 positions matching TRBD2. This CDR3 region has 15 residues. The germline V gene has CDR1 LNHDA and CDR2 SQIVND (reference sequence). The V and J ends lost 3 bases and 3 bases, in that order; junction bases with no gene match: 5. DNA of the CDR3: TGTGCCAGTAGTATGATAGCGGGGACTACAGATACGCAGTATTTT. Its translation is CASSMIAGTTDTQYF.

J is TRBJ2-7 and V is TRBV5-8, with TRBD2 matching over 13 bases. CDR1 and CDR2 (germline): SGHTS, YDEGEE. CDR3 length: 17 amino acids. J was trimmed by 3 bases and V by 1 base; bases with no gene match: 7. CDR3 sequence reads: CASSLLWTSGSIYEQYF. CDR3 DNA: TGTGCCAGCAGCTTGTTGTGGACTAGCGGGAGTATCTACGAGCAGTACTTC. The full variable domain, its missing parts supplied by reference TRBV5-8 and TRBJ2-7, is EAGVTQSPTHLIKTRGQQATLRCSPISGHTSVYWYQQALGLGLQFLLWYDEGEERNRGNFPPRFSGRQFPNYSSELNVNALELEDSALYLCASSLLWTSGSIYEQYFGPGTRLTVT.

Written as DNA, the CDR3 is TGTGCCAGCAGCCTGACTCCCCCGGACACTGAAGCTTTCTTT. As protein: CASSLTPPDTEAFF. The V call is TRBV7-2, the J call TRBJ1-1; D unclear. Trimming shortened V by 5 bases and J by 3 bases, and 13 bases separated the two germline ends. The CDR3 contains 14 residues. In germline, CDR1 is SGHTA, CDR2 FQGNSA.

This sequence joins TRBV27 and TRBJ1-2; weak D call: TRBD1 (6 bases). CDR1 is MNHEY and CDR2 is SMNVEV in the germline V gene (reference sequence). The ends were cut back, 6 bases at V and 4 bases at J, with 9 bases in the middle. This CDR3 has 12 amino acids. CDR3 region: CASSKGVYGYTF. DNA of the CDR3: TGTGCCAGCAGCAAGGGGGTCTATGGCTACACCTTC.

DNA for the CDR3: TGTGCCAGCAGCCAAGTCGGGACTAGCGGGAGGGAGGGACAGTTCTTC. It specifies CASSQVGTSGREGQFF. The chain has TRBV4-2 and TRBJ2-1, with 16 bases that match TRBD2. Looked up from germline, CDR1 is LGHNA and CDR2 is YNFKEQ. V was pared by 1 base and J by 13 bases, with 7 bases of the junction left unmatched. CDR3 length equals 16 residues.

The chain links TRBV7-9 to TRBJ2-1; 9 bases agree with TRBD1. Germline CDR1 and CDR2: SEHNR and FQNEAQ (reference sequence). CDR3 length: 15 residues. With 5 bases clipped from V and 3 bases from J, the junction kept 5 bases outside the gene matches. The CDR3 bases are TGTGCCAGCAGCCCCGAGGGACAGGGCTACAATGAGCAGTTCTTC. It is translated as CASSPEGQGYNEQFF.

This clone was detected once. V usage is TRBV4-3 and J usage is TRBJ2-3; tentatively, D is TRBD2 (5 bases). The CDR3 length is 17 residues. Germline V gene lookup returns CDR1 LGHNA and CDR2 YSLEER. V was cut by 1 base and J by 3 bases, with 17 bases left in between. Here the CDR3 reads CASSQGPGVLGTDTQYF. The DNA of the CDR3 is TGCGCCAGCAGCCAAGGGCCCGGGGTTTTGGGTACAGATACGCAGTATTTT.

The chain combines TRBV7-2 with TRBJ2-1; D not resolved. Germline V CDR1 and CDR2: SGHTA, FQGNSA. The CDR3 has 12 amino acids. The ends were cut back, 6 bases at V and 4 bases at J, with 7 bases in the middle. The CDR3 DNA reads TGTGCCAGCAGAGCGAAGTACAATGAGCAGTTCTTC. This encodes CASRAKYNEQFF. Drawing the rest from reference TRBV7-2 and TRBJ2-1, the complete variable domain is GAGVSQSPSNKVTEKGKDVELRCDPISGHTALYWYRQSLGQGLEFLIYFQGNSAPDKSGLPSDRFSAERTGGSVSTLTIQRTQQEDSAVYLCASRAKYNEQFFGPGTRLTVL.

The V and J genes are TRBV2 and TRBJ2-3; unclear D gene. Looked up from germline, CDR1 is SNHLY and CDR2 is FYNNEI. V was clipped by 6 bases and J by 2 bases, with 6 bases between them. CDR3 size: 12 residues. CDR3 region: CASREYTDTQYF. For the CDR3, the DNA is TGTGCCAGCAGGGAATACACAGATACGCAGTATTTT. Using reference TRBV2 and TRBJ2-3 for the parts outside the CDR3, the full variable domain is EPEVTQTPSHQVTQMGQEVILRCVPISNHLYFYWYRQILGQKVEFLVSFYNNEISEKSEIFDDQFSVERPDGSNFTLKIRSTKLEDSAMYFCASREYTDTQYFGPGTRLTVL.

The V gene is TRBV4-1, the J gene TRBJ1-2; the D is unclear. This CDR3 region has 15 residues. V shed 0 bases and J shed 0 bases, with 8 bases lying between them. The germline V gene encodes CDR1 MGHRA and CDR2 YSYEKL. The CDR3 spells CASSQETGANYGYTF. The DNA for the CDR3 is TGCGCCAGCAGCCAAGAGACGGGAGCTAACTATGGCTACACCTTC.

The chain has TRBV2 and TRBJ2-3; 9 bases agree with TRBD1. The germline V gene encodes CDR1 SNHLY and CDR2 FYNNEI. The CDR3 runs 12 residues. Losses at the gene ends were 6 bases for V and 14 bases for J; bases not matched to a gene: 9. The CDR3 DNA is TGTGCCAGCAGCGACCAAGGGACAGGGCTGTATTTT. It specifies CASSDQGTGLYF.

This clone turned up a few times. This rearrangement joins TRBV27 to TRBJ1-2; D might be TRBD1 (5 bases). CDR1 and CDR2 (germline): MNHEY, SMNVEV (reference sequence). This CDR3 contains 15 residues. V was clipped by 5 bases and J by 4 bases, with 17 bases between them. CDR3 nucleotide sequence: TGTGCCAGCAGTAGAGCGGGGGTTGGGGGCTATGGCTACACCTTC. The encoded protein is CASSRAGVGGYGYTF.

The V and J genes are TRBV7-3 and TRBJ2-1; 9 bases agree with TRBD1. J was trimmed by 6 bases and V by 5 bases; bases with no gene match: 8. There are 15 residues in the CDR3. Germline V gene lookup returns CDR1 SGHTA and CDR2 FQGTGA. CDR3 protein: CASSPQQGATNEQFF. The CDR3 DNA reads as TGTGCCAGCAGCCCCCAACAGGGGGCCACCAATGAGCAGTTCTTC. The full variable domain, in which reference TRBV7-3 and TRBJ2-1 provide the parts outside the CDR3, is GAGVSQTPSNKVTEKGKYVELRCDPISGHTALYWYRQSLGQGPEFLIYFQGTGAADDSGLPNDRFFAVRPEGSVSTLKIQRTERGDSAVYLCASSPQQGATNEQFFGPGTRLTVL.

This chain joins TRBV7-9 and TRBJ2-7, with 12 positions matching TRBD2. The V gene's germline CDR1 is SEHNR and CDR2 FQNEAQ (reference sequence). With 5 bases clipped from V and 2 bases from J, the junction kept 7 bases outside the gene matches. CDR3 length: 16 amino acids. The CDR3 spells CASSPRTSGTAYEQYF. Here the CDR3 DNA reads TGTGCCAGCAGCCCCAGGACTAGCGGGACGGCCTACGAGCAGTACTTC.

The chain joins TRBV6-1 to TRBJ1-2; unclear D gene. The CDR3 extends over 11 amino acids. Trimming took 6 bases from V and 5 from J, leaving 7 bases between them. Per germline, CDR1 MNHNS and CDR2 SASEGT. The CDR3 loop is CASSYLYGYTF. The CDR3 bases are TGTGCCAGCAGCTATCTTTATGGCTACACCTTC.

The chain recombines TRBV18 with TRBJ2-3; D unresolved. CDR1 and CDR2 from the germline V gene are KGHSH and LQKENI. The length of the CDR3 is 15 residues. The V end was cut by 1 base, the J end by 5 bases, with 13 bases between. The CDR3 sequence: CASSPRNSHRDTQYF. The CDR3 DNA is TGTGCCAGCTCACCACGTAATTCACACCGAGATACGCAGTATTTT.

A few counts support this clone. The chain uses TRBV18 and TRBJ1-5; 9 bases match TRBD1. V shed 3 bases, J shed 5 bases, and the junction held 5 bases outside the gene matches. This CDR3 is 15 amino acids long. Germline loops: CDR1 KGHSH, CDR2 LQKENI. The CDR3 sequence: CASSPGQGMDQPQHF. CDR3 bases: TGTGCCAGCTCACCGGGACAGGGTATGGATCAGCCCCAGCATTTT. The full variable domain, its missing parts supplied by reference TRBV18 and TRBJ1-5, is NAGVMQNPRHLVRRRGQEARLRCSPMKGHSHVYWYRQLPEEGLKFMVYLQKENIIDESGMPKERFSAEFPKEGPSILRIQQVVRGDSAAYFCASSPGQGMDQPQHFGDGTRLSIL.

This rearrangement joins TRBV7-8 to TRBJ2-5, with D perhaps matching TRBD2 (5 bases). CDR3 length: 14 residues. The germline V and J ends were trimmed by 5 bases and 5 bases, with 15 bases remaining between them. Germline V CDR1 and CDR2: SGHVS, FQNEAQ. CDR3 in amino acids: CASSSWGRGETQYF. CDR3 DNA: TGTGCCAGCAGCAGCTGGGGAAGAGGGGAGACCCAGTACTTC.

This clone was seen many times. The chain links TRBV7-2 to TRBJ2-7; 9 bases are a match to TRBD2. Germline V CDR1 and CDR2: SGHTA, FQGNSA. After removal of 1 base from V and 6 bases from J, the junction contained 4 bases not matched to a gene. This CDR3 is 14 amino acids long. CDR3 in amino acids: CASSLGGRAGEQYF. CDR3 bases: TGTGCCAGCAGCTTAGGCGGGAGGGCCGGCGAGCAGTACTTC. Drawing the rest from reference TRBV7-2 and TRBJ2-7, the complete variable domain is GAGVSQSPSNKVTEKGKDVELRCDPISGHTALYWYRQSLGQGLEFLIYFQGNSAPDKSGLPSDRFSAERTGGSVSTLTIQRTQQEDSAVYLCASSLGGRAGEQYFGPGTRLTVT.